This T cell receptor (beta chain) was captured by sequencing in a study of vaccination and CD4 T cells after COVID-19. Overall study context: Six males and four females, two Hispanic, made up the convalescents.

Described treatment: approximately 11-day PBMC culture with coronavirus spike peptide pools or control peptides (ViraFEST assay). Researchers used the Oncomine TCR Beta short-read assay to sequence DNA from cultured CD4+ T cells. Each CDR3 protein is one row after TCRdb ran MiXCR on the PCR reads. The sample lists 10,000 to 13,000 distinct CDR3 sequences; 60% to 65% were seen once. V shed 3 bases, J shed 5 bases, and the junction held 26 bases outside the gene matches. The CDR3 has 21 residues. Germline CDR1 is DFQATT and CDR2 is SNEGSKA (reference sequence). On this clonotype: Its target is not known.

The rearrangement joins TRBV20-1 to TRBJ2-1; 9 nucleotides agree with TRBD2. The clonotype originates from a human donor who had recovered from COVID-19. The sample consisted of CD4+ T cells from blood, cultured in vitro. The CDR3 region has the DNA TGCAGTGCTAGGGATATTCGGGAGGTTAGTGCTGGGCTAGCGGGAAACAATGAGCAGTTCTTC. It yields the protein CSARDIREVSAGLAGNNEQFF.